Listed here are 5 T cell receptor beta chains from one sample, sequenced in a study of blood T cell repertoires in COVID-19. Method: immunoSEQ multiplex PCR; TCRdb's copy keeps in-frame clones and lacks some. The table shows 90,000 or so clones, with 65% to 90% occurring only once. Sequenced material: peripheral blood. The receptor source for this set is a man aged 60-69 years with acute or convalescent COVID-19.

The genes are TRBV7-6 and TRBJ1-4, with D unresolved. The CDR3 sequence is 15 residues long. Germline CDR1 reads SGHVS; CDR2 reads FNYEAQ. V was trimmed by 2 bases and J by 3 bases, leaving 10 bases between them. The CDR3 protein is CASSLLGFPNEKLFF. The CDR3, as DNA: TGTGCCAGCAGCTTACTCGGGTTTCCTAATGAAAAACTGTTTTTT.

V usage is TRBV2 and J usage is TRBJ2-7; D is unclear. There are 13 residues in the CDR3. Germline V gene data show CDR1 as SNHLY and CDR2 as FYNNEI. The V end lost 2 bases, the J end lost 3 bases, and 8 bases lay between the germline ends. The CDR3 here is CASSENAGYEQYF. Written as DNA, the CDR3 is TGTGCCAGCAGTGAAAACGCCGGCTACGAGCAGTACTTC. The full variable domain, with the rest looked up from reference TRBV2 and TRBJ2-7, is EPEVTQTPSHQVTQMGQEVILRCVPISNHLYFYWYRQILGQKVEFLVSFYNNEISEKSEIFDDQFSVERPDGSNFTLKIRSTKLEDSAMYFCASSENAGYEQYFGPGTRLTVT.

The chain links TRBV6-6 to TRBJ1-6, with 9 bases fitting TRBD1. This CDR3 has 13 amino acids. Germline V CDR1 and CDR2: MNHNY, SVGAGI (reference sequence). V was clipped by 10 bases and J by 7 bases; unmatched bases: 5. The CDR3 reads CATRDRENSPLHF. The CDR3 nucleotides read TGTGCCACCAGGGACAGGGAGAATTCACCCCTCCACTTT.

CDR3 DNA: TGTGCCAGCAGTTTAAGACAGACCTATGGCTACACCTTC. It is translated as CASSLRQTYGYTF. The V gene is TRBV12-3 or TRBV12-4, the J gene TRBJ1-2; D may be TRBD1 (5 bases). The CDR3 totals 13 residues. Trimming cost V 2 bases and J 4 bases, with 8 bases left between them.

This chain joins TRBV25-1 and TRBJ2-3, with D unresolved. Trimming cost V 3 bases and J 0 bases, with 7 bases left between them. CDR1 is MGHDK and CDR2 is SYGVNS in the germline V gene. This CDR3 contains 14 residues. DNA for the CDR3: TGTGCCAGCAGTGACCACGGTAGCACAGATACGCAGTATTTT. As protein: CASSDHGSTDTQYF.